This TCR beta chain was captured by sequencing in a study of long-term antiretroviral therapy in people with HIV. Overall study results and limits: Collection of the blood took place between about 2003 and 2017. The ART regimens in use then may have been less effective than current ones. Pre-ART-expanded clones dominated the repertoire at all time points.

As concerns this clone: Its antigen is as yet unknown.

There was at least one pre-ART PBMC sample for each donor, plus at least two post-ART PBMC samples. The content of samples before DNA extraction was about 0.9-11 million cryopreserved PBMC. The CDR3 is 11 amino acids. The germline V gene encodes CDR1 SNHLY and CDR2 FYNNEI. V was cut by 3 bases and J by 11 bases, with 7 bases left in between. Researchers report immunoSEQ v3.0 was run at survey level. Using immunoSEQ multiplex PCR, the repertoire was profiled, and TCRdb retains in-frame clones only, with some absent. The sample contains 20,000 to 25,000 clones, around four fifths of which appear only once.

This material consisted of unsorted PBMCs, taken about 4 years after starting antiretroviral therapy. This chain joins TRBV2 and TRBJ1-4; D gene uncertain. The sequence came from a man aged 18-30 years with HIV. In DNA, the CDR3 is TGTGCCAGCAGTGATTGGGCTAAACTGTTTTTT. Translation gives CASSDWAKLFF.